The rows below give T cell receptor beta chains drawn from one sample of a study of graft-versus-host responses after intestinal transplantation. Some clones are missing from TCRdb's copy, which holds only in-frame ones; the method was immunoSEQ multiplex PCR. The table lists some 14,000 clones, roughly 68% of them singletons. The sample here was ileum tissue, taken approximately 780 days after intestinal transplantation. The receptor set was obtained from a human patient who received an intestinal transplant, so some T cells may come from the graft donor. The CDR3 runs from the conserved cysteine through the conserved F or W. Fields, in order: J gene, clone size, D gene, V gene, CDR3 protein, CDR3 DNA. The D gene is left open where the match is weak. The size of a clone is reported for some rows only, either as once, few or many, or as a class for expanded clones.

J: TRBJ2-2; size: -; D: TRBD2; V: TRBV5-1; CDR3: CASSLELAGDTGELFF; DNA: TGCGCCAGCAGCTTGGAACTAGCGGGCGACACCGGGGAGCTGTTTTTT
J: TRBJ2-5; size: -; D: -; V: TRBV14; CDR3: CASSQERKTQYF; DNA: TGTGCCAGCAGCCAAGAACGGAAGACCCAGTACTTC
J: TRBJ1-2; size: -; D: TRBD1; V: TRBV6-6; CDR3: CASSMTGLDGYTF; DNA: TGTGCCAGCAGTATGACAGGGCTGGATGGCTACACCTTC
J: TRBJ2-7; size: -; D: TRBD1; V: TRBV5-1; CDR3: CASRSGGTYEQYF; DNA: TGCGCCAGCAGATCAGGGGGCACCTACGAGCAGTACTTC
J: TRBJ1-5; size: -; D: -; V: TRBV7-2; CDR3: CASSDRMGNQPQHF; DNA: TGTGCCAGCAGCGACAGGATGGGCAATCAGCCCCAGCATTTT
J: TRBJ2-7; size: -; D: -; V: TRBV6-5; CDR3: CASRGGPYEQYF; DNA: TGTGCCAGCAGGGGGGGGCCATACGAGCAGTACTTC
J: TRBJ2-7; size: few; D: -; V: TRBV6-1; CDR3: CASSEASFSSYEQYF; DNA: TGTGCCAGCAGTGAAGCGAGTTTCAGCTCCTACGAGCAGTACTTC
J: TRBJ2-5; size: -; D: -; V: TRBV6-6; CDR3: CASKGVLAGTQYF; DNA: TGTGCCAGCAAGGGGGTACTAGCAGGGACCCAGTACTTC
J: TRBJ2-2; size: -; D: -; V: TRBV7-2; CDR3: CASSLGVAANTGELFF; DNA: TGTGCCAGCAGCTTAGGAGTGGCAGCGAACACCGGGGAGCTGTTTTTT
J: TRBJ1-1; size: -; D: TRBD1; V: TRBV7-3; CDR3: CASSLDRGTEAFF; DNA: TGTGCCAGCAGCTTGGACAGGGGCACTGAAGCTTTCTTT
J: TRBJ2-1; size: -; D: -; V: TRBV7-2; CDR3: CASSFGWGAYNEQFF; DNA: TGTGCCAGCAGCTTTGGATGGGGCGCCTACAATGAGCAGTTCTTC
J: TRBJ2-1; size: -; D: -; V: TRBV25-1; CDR3: CASRESGGHNEQFF; DNA: TGTGCCAGCAGGGAGTCCGGGGGGCACAATGAGCAGTTCTTC
J: TRBJ1-2; size: few; D: -; V: TRBV11-1; CDR3: CASSLTAKPSRYTF; DNA: TGTGCCAGCAGCTTGACTGCTAAGCCAAGCCGCTACACCTTC
J: TRBJ2-7; size: -; D: -; V: TRBV5-4; CDR3: CASSLAGRGRGTNEQYF; DNA: TGTGCCAGCAGCTTGGCGGGTAGGGGTCGAGGGACGAACGAGCAGTACTTC
J: TRBJ2-4; size: -; D: -; V: TRBV1; CDR3: CTIIHYHRGAGKNIQYF; DNA: TGCACCATCATCCATTACCACAGGGGAGCTGGCAAAAACATTCAGTACTTC
J: TRBJ2-7; size: -; D: -; V: TRBV29-1; CDR3: CSVEAIMGGSYEQYF; DNA: TGCAGCGTTGAAGCTATAATGGGAGGCTCCTACGAGCAGTACTTC
J: TRBJ1-2; size: -; D: -; V: TRBV27; CDR3: CASREAGRVYGYTF; DNA: TGTGCCAGCAGAGAGGCGGGCCGGGTCTATGGCTACACCTTC
J: TRBJ2-5; size: few; D: -; V: TRBV6-1; CDR3: CASSEAKGIRGEQYF; DNA: TGTGCCAGCAGTGAAGCAAAGGGGATTAGAGGAGAGCAGTACTTC
J: TRBJ2-6; size: -; D: TRBD1; V: TRBV18; CDR3: CASSVRRPGQDLLGANVLTF; DNA: TGTGCCAGCTCAGTGCGCCGGCCGGGACAGGACCTCCTTGGGGCCAACGTCCTGACTTTC
J: TRBJ2-1; size: -; D: -; V: TRBV27; CDR3: CASSARALGHNEQFF; DNA: TGTGCCAGCAGTGCCAGGGCCCTCGGGCACAATGAGCAGTTCTTC
J: TRBJ2-2; size: -; D: -; V: TRBV2; CDR3: CASSEGELNTGELFF; DNA: TGTGCCAGCAGTGAAGGGGAATTGAACACCGGGGAGCTGTTTTTT
J: TRBJ2-7; size: -; D: TRBD2; V: TRBV5-1; CDR3: CASSLAGTSGYEQYF; DNA: TGCGCCAGCAGCTTAGCCGGGACTAGCGGGTACGAGCAGTACTTC
J: TRBJ2-5; size: -; D: TRBD2; V: TRBV11-3; CDR3: CASSHRTSGGKETQYF; DNA: TGTGCCAGCAGTCACAGGACTAGCGGGGGGAAAGAGACCCAGTACTTC
J: TRBJ1-1; size: -; D: -; V: TRBV18; CDR3: CASSPQLTEAFF; DNA: TGTGCCAGCTCACCACAGTTAACTGAAGCTTTCTTT
J: TRBJ1-2; size: few; D: -; V: TRBV7-8; CDR3: CASSLERNYGYTF; DNA: TGTGCCAGCAGCTTAGAACGGAACTATGGCTACACCTTC
J: TRBJ2-1; size: -; D: -; V: TRBV19; CDR3: CASSISAFLSSYNEQFF; DNA: TGTGCCAGTAGTATATCCGCCTTTCTGAGCTCCTACAATGAGCAGTTCTTC
J: TRBJ2-1; size: -; D: -; V: TRBV28; CDR3: CASGKIPGLADNEQFF; DNA: TGTGCCAGCGGAAAAATACCGGGACTGGCAGACAATGAGCAGTTCTTC
J: TRBJ2-3; size: -; D: TRBD2; V: TRBV9; CDR3: CASSVERDSPLAGGTDTQYF; DNA: TGTGCCAGCAGCGTAGAGAGAGACAGTCCTTTAGCGGGAGGGACAGATACGCAGTATTTT
J: TRBJ2-5; size: -; D: TRBD2; V: TRBV25-1; CDR3: CASSEYGGAGEQYF; DNA: TGTGCCAGCAGTGAATATGGTGGAGCGGGGGAGCAGTACTTC
J: TRBJ1-3; size: -; D: TRBD1; V: TRBV2; CDR3: CASRGTAGNTIYF; DNA: TGTGCCAGCAGGGGGACAGCTGGAAACACCATATATTTT
J: TRBJ2-7; size: once; D: TRBD1; V: TRBV5-4; CDR3: CASSKHPGTATYEQYF; DNA: TGTGCCAGCAGCAAGCACCCCGGGACAGCTACTTACGAGCAGTACTTC
J: TRBJ1-3; size: -; D: TRBD1; V: TRBV5-6; CDR3: CASSHSFPRTGGDTIYF; DNA: TGTGCCAGCAGCCACTCATTCCCCCGGACAGGGGGAGACACCATATATTTT
J: TRBJ1-1; size: -; D: TRBD1; V: TRBV7-6; CDR3: CASSLEGASRTEAFF; DNA: TGTGCCAGCAGCTTAGAGGGGGCCTCTAGGACTGAAGCTTTCTTT
J: TRBJ2-7; size: -; D: -; V: TRBV7-2; CDR3: CASSLENLWYEQYF; DNA: TGTGCCAGCAGCTTAGAAAACTTGTGGTACGAGCAGTACTTC
J: TRBJ1-1; size: -; D: -; V: TRBV5-4; CDR3: CASSFDRTMNTEAFF; DNA: TGTGCCAGCAGCTTTGACAGGACGATGAACACTGAAGCTTTCTTT